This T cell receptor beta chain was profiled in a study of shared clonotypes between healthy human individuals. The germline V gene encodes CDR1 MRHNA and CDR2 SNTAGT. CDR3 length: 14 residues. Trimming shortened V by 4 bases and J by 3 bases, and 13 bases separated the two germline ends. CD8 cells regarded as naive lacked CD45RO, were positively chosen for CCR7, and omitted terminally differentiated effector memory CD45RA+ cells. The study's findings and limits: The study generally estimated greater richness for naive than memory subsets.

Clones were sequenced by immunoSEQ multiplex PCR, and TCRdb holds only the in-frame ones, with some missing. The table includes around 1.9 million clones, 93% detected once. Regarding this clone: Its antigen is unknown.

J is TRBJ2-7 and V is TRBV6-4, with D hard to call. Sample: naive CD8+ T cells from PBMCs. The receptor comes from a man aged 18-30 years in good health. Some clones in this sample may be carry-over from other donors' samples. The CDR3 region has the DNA TGTGCCAGCAGTGCGGGCCCCCCGAGCTACGAGCAGTACTTC. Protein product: CASSAGPPSYEQYF.